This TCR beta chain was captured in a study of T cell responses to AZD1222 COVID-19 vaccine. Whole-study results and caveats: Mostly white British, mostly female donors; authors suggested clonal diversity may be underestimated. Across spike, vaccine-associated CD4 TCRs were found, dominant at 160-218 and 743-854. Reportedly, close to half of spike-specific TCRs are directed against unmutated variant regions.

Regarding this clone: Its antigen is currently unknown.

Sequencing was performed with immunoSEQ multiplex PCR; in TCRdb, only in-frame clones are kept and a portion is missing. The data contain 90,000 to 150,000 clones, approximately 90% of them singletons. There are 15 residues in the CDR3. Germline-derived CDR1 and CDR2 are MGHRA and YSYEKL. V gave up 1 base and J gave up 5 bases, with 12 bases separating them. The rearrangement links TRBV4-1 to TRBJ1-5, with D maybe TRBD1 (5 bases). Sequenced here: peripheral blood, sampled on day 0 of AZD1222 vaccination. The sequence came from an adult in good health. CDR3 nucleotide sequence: TGCGCCAGCAGCCAAGCGGGGGGGATTTATCAGCCCCAGCATTTT. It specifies CASSQAGGIYQPQHF.